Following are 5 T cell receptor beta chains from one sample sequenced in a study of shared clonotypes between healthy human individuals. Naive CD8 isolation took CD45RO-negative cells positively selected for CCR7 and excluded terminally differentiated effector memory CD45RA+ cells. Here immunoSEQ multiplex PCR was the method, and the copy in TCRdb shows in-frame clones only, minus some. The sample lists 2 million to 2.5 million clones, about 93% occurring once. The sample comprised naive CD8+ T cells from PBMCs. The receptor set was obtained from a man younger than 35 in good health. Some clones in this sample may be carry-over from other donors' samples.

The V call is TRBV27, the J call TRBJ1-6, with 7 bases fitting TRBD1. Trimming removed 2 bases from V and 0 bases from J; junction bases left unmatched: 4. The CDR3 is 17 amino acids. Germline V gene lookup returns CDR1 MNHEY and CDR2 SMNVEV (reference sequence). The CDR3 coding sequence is TGTGCCAGCAGTTTAAGACAGGGCAGCTCCTATAATTCACCCCTCCACTTT. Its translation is CASSLRQGSSYNSPLHF.

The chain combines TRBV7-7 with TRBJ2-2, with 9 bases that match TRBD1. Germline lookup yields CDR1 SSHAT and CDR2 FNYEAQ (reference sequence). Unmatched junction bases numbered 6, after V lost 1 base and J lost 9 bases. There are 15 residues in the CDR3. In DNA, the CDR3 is TGTGCCAGCAGCTTAGATGGGACAGGGAACCGGGAGCTGTTTTTT. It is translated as CASSLDGTGNRELFF.

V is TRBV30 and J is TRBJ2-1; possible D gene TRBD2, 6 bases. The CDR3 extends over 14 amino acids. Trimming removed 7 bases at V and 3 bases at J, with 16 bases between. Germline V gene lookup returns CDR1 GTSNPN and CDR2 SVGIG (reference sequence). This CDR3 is CASINPRDYNEQFF. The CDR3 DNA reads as TGTGCCTCCATAAATCCGCGGGACTACAATGAGCAGTTCTTC.

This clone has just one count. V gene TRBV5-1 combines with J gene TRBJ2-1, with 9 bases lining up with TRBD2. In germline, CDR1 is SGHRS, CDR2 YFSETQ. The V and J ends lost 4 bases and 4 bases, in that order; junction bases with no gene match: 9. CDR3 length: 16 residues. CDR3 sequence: CASSPIAGVSYNEQFF. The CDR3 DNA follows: TGCGCCAGCAGCCCGATAGCGGGAGTCTCTTACAATGAGCAGTTCTTC. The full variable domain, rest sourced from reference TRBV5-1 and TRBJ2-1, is KAGVTQTPRYLIKTRGQQVTLSCSPISGHRSVSWYQQTPGQGLQFLFEYFSETQRNKGNFPGRFSGRQFSNSRSEMNVSTLELGDSALYLCASSPIAGVSYNEQFFGPGTRLTVL.

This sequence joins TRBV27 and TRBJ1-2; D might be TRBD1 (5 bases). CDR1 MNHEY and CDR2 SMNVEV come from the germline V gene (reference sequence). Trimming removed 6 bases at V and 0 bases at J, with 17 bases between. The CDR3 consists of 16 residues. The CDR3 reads CASSPRWGEANYGYTF. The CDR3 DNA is TGTGCCAGCAGCCCCCGGTGGGGGGAAGCTAACTATGGCTACACCTTC.